By frequency in the sample, the clone carrying this T cell receptor (beta chain) is medium-sized. The antigen remains undetermined. TCRbeta libraries were built with three rounds of nested PCR, modified from ARM-PCR. TCRdb itself ran the multiplex PCR reads through MiXCR, one entry per CDR3 protein. The data show 120,000 to 150,000 distinct CDR3 sequences, with about 71% seen just once and roughly 18% held by the top ten. The data derive from a study of tumor and adjacent non-tumor tissue in lung cancer. Study-wide results and limits: Compared with tumor, normal lung showed significantly lower TCR diversity. Top 100 clones took a larger repertoire share in normal lung.

Germline lookup yields CDR1 MNHNY and CDR2 SVGAGI (reference sequence). This CDR3 contains 16 residues. Trimming removed 4 bases from V and 7 bases from J; junction bases left unmatched: 11. No cell sorting was done before RNA was extracted from the tissue. Chemotherapy-naive patients with new lung cancer underwent thoracic surgery in China, August–late 2014. The gene calls are TRBV6-6 and TRBJ2-2; 8 positions agree with TRBD2. The sequenced sample was lung tumor tissue. The receptor's source is a man in his fifties or sixties with small cell lung cancer. The CDR3 DNA sequence: TGTGCCAGCAGTTCCCTGGGTGGGACTAGTTACGGGGAGCTGTTTTTT. As protein: CASSSLGGTSYGELFF.